This T cell receptor (beta chain) was obtained from a study of tumor and adjacent non-tumor tissue in lung cancer. Study context: The cohort had around twelve adenocarcinoma, a couple of squamous cell and 1 small cell patients. Study results and caveats: Tumor repertoires had a smaller top 100 clone share than normal lung. TCR diversity was significantly greater in tumor than normal lung tissue.

Of note for this clonotype: The antigen remains unidentified. The junction departs from the called germline gene at one end, perhaps through a read error.

This CDR3 comprises 19 residues. Per germline, CDR1 SGHNT and CDR2 YYREEE (reference sequence). No cell sorting was done before RNA was extracted from the tissue. Three rounds of nested PCR, following a modified ARM-PCR protocol, produced the TCRbeta library. TCRdb re-derived calls from the multiplex PCR reads in MiXCR, one entry per CDR3 protein. This sample has more than 75,000 distinct CDR3 sequences, with 65% to 90% found just once. The chain employs TRBV5-4 and TRBJ1-2; possible D gene TRBD1, 5 bases. Material: lung tumor tissue. The clonotype originates from a woman in her forties or fifties with non-small cell lung cancer. The CDR3 spells CACSLLLWTRARVGPGYTF. The CDR3 bases are TGTGCCTGCAGCTTGTTATTATGGACAAGGGCCAGGGTAGGTCCCGGCTACACCTTC.